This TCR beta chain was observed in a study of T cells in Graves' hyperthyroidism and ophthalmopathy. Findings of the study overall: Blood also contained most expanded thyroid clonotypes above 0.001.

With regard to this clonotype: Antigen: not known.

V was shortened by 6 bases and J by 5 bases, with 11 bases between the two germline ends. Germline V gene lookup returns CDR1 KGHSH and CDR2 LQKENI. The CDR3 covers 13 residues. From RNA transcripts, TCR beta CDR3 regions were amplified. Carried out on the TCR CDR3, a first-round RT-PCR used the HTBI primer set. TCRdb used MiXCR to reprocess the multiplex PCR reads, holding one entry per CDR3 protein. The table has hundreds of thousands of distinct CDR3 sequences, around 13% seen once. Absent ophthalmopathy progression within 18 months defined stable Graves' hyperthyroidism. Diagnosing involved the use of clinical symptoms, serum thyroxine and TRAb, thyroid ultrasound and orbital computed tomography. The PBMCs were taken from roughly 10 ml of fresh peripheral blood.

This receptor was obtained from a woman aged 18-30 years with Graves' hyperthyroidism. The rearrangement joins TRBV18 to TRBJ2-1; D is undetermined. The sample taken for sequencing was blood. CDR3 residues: CASSPSLHNEQFF. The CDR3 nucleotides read TGTGCCAGCTCCCCCTCATTGCACAATGAGCAGTTCTTC.